A selection of T cell receptor beta chains follows, all from one sample in a study of cytomegalovirus exposure and HLA in healthy donors. Assay used: immunoSEQ multiplex PCR; TCRdb lists only in-frame clones, some missing. This specimen shows roughly 110,000 clones; the ten leading clones hold 3.7%. Material: PBMCs. The receptors shown here come from a man aged 25 to 40 in good health and CMV-seronegative. Both conserved end residues are part of each CDR3. The order of the fields is J gene, V gene, D gene, CDR3 DNA, CDR3 protein. D genes are given only for firm matches.

>TRBJ2-3|TRBV5-4|-
TGTGCCAGCAGCTTGTCACCGGACAGATACACAGATACGCAGTATTTT
CASSLSPDRYTDTQYF
>TRBJ1-2|TRBV28|-
TGTGCCAGCATTTTCTCAGGGGACCGACGGGATGGCTACACCTTC
CASIFSGDRRDGYTF
>TRBJ2-7|TRBV11-2|-
TGTGCCAGCAGCTTAATAGGGGTCTCCTACGAGCAGTACTTC
CASSLIGVSYEQYF
>TRBJ1-6|TRBV9|-
TGTGCCAGCAGCGTAGTCGATTGGGGGCAGGGGATAACCTCCTATAATTCACCCCTCCACTTT
CASSVVDWGQGITSYNSPLHF
>TRBJ2-7|TRBV28|-
TGTGCCAGCAGTTTACAACGGACAGCCTACGAGCAGTACTTC
CASSLQRTAYEQYF
>TRBJ2-7|TRBV6-4|TRBD1
TGTGCCAGCAGTGACCAGGCTAGGGGGGCACCGGGACAGGCAGCCTACGAGCAGTACTTC
CASSDQARGAPGQAAYEQYF
>TRBJ2-7|TRBV7-9|-
TGTGCCAGCAGCTTAGGTCTGGCGAGGGACGAGCAGTACTTC
CASSLGLARDEQYF
>TRBJ1-4|TRBV28|-
TGTGCCAGCAGCCCCGTTGCAACTAATGAAAAACTGTTTTTT
CASSPVATNEKLFF
>TRBJ2-7|TRBV5-6|TRBD1
TGTGCCAGCAGCTTGGGGACAGGGAGATACTACGAGCAGTACTTC
CASSLGTGRYYEQYF
>TRBJ2-2|TRBV7-2|-
TGTGCCAGCAACTCCAAAGGGGGAAACACCGGGGAGCTGTTTTTT
CASNSKGGNTGELFF
>TRBJ2-2|TRBV5-1|-
TGCGCCAGCAGCTTGGACAGGATGAACACCGGGGAGCTGTTTTTT
CASSLDRMNTGELFF
>TRBJ1-4|TRBV2|TRBD1
TGTGCCAGCAGCTCCGGGACAGGTGAAAAACTGTTTTTT
CASSSGTGEKLFF
>TRBJ2-1|TRBV6-1|-
TGTGCCAGCATAACAGGGTCGGACAATGAGCAGTTCTTC
CASITGSDNEQFF
>TRBJ2-2|TRBV7-2|TRBD2
TGTGCCAGCAGCCCATCGGCGGGGGGAGGGGAGCTGTTTTTT
CASSPSAGGGELFF
>TRBJ1-6|TRBV18|-
TGTGCCAGCTCACCAGGGGGGGAGTCACCCCTCCACTTT
CASSPGGESPLHF
>TRBJ2-1|TRBV6-5|TRBD2
TGTGCCAGCAGACTAGCGGGGGGGACGACTGAGCAGTTCTTC
CASRLAGGTTEQFF
>TRBJ2-2|TRBV2|TRBD2
TGTGCCAGCAGGGGACCTAGCGGGGGAATCGGGGAGCTGTTTTTT
CASRGPSGGIGELFF
>TRBJ1-1|TRBV9|-
TGTGCCAGCAGCGCCCGGGAGATTAGGAACACTGAAGCTTTCTTT
CASSAREIRNTEAFF
>TRBJ2-7|TRBV28|-
TGTGCCAGCACCCTCGCCGGGACAAGGGGGGGTAACGAGCAGTACTTC
CASTLAGTRGGNEQYF
>TRBJ1-4|TRBV7-8|-
TGTGCCAGCAGCTTACGGACGGACAATAATGAAAAACTGTTTTTT
CASSLRTDNNEKLFF
>TRBJ1-2|TRBV4-2|-
TGTGCCAGCAGCCAAGATAAGGGACTCAGTCAATATGGCTACACCTTC
CASSQDKGLSQYGYTF
>TRBJ1-1|TRBV19|-
TGTGCCAGTAGTATAGCCAGGGCCCGGGTGAACACTGAAGCTTTCTTT
CASSIARARVNTEAFF
>TRBJ2-5|TRBV5-1|TRBD1
TGCGCCAGCAGCTTGCAGGCAGGGGGGACCCAGTACTTC
CASSLQAGGTQYF
>TRBJ2-7|TRBV5-4|-
TGTGCCAGCAGCACCTCCCAGGGCGGGCAGTACTTC
CASSTSQGGQYF
>TRBJ2-7|TRBV29-1|TRBD2
TGCAGCGTTGGGACTAGCGGGGACTACGAGCAGTACTTC
CSVGTSGDYEQYF
>TRBJ2-3|TRBV7-9|TRBD1
TGTGCCAGCAGCCCCTTACAGGGGGCGAACCTGTATTTT
CASSPLQGANLYF
>TRBJ2-7|TRBV11-2|TRBD2
TGTGCCAGCAGCTTCCGACTAGCGGGGGGCAACGAGCAGTACTTC
CASSFRLAGGNEQYF
>TRBJ2-1|TRBV5-1|TRBD2
TGCGCCAGCAGCTGGACTAGCGGGGCCAATGAGCAGTTCTTC
CASSWTSGANEQFF
>TRBJ2-5|TRBV5-1|TRBD1
TGCGCCAGCAGCGCTATGGACAGGGAGGAGAACCAGTACTTC
CASSAMDREENQYF
>TRBJ2-2|TRBV4-1|-
TGCGCCAGCAGCCCTCAAGAGGCCACCGGGGAGCTGTTTTTT
CASSPQEATGELFF
>TRBJ1-1|TRBV7-2|-
TGTGCCAGCAGCTTCGGGGGTCGAGGGGTGAACACTGAAGCTTTCTTT
CASSFGGRGVNTEAFF
>TRBJ1-4|TRBV25-1|TRBD1
TGTGCCAGCAGTTCAGGGGGCGAAGTGATTGAAAAACTGTTTTTT
CASSSGGEVIEKLFF
>TRBJ2-5|TRBV4-2|-
TGTGCCAGCAGCCAAGTCTCGGAGGAGACCCAGTACTTC
CASSQVSEETQYF
>TRBJ2-3|TRBV27|TRBD2
TGTGCCAGCAGTCTAGGACTAGAGGGTTCCCCCCAGTATTTT
CASSLGLEGSPQYF
>TRBJ2-5|TRBV4-2|TRBD2
TGTGCCAGCAGCCAAGGGCTAGCGGGGGGGCAAGAGACCCAGTACTTC
CASSQGLAGGQETQYF
>TRBJ2-2|TRBV2|TRBD2
TGTGCCAGCGGGGGGGAGAGGGCCGGGGAGCTGTTTTTT
CASGGERAGELFF
>TRBJ2-3|TRBV5-1|TRBD2
TGCGCCAGCAGCTTCAGACTAGCGGGGGCCACAGATACGCAGTATTTT
CASSFRLAGATDTQYF
>TRBJ1-1|TRBV6-6|-
TGTGCCACTTTGTATGGAGAAACTGAAGCTTTCTTT
CATLYGETEAFF
>TRBJ1-2|TRBV2|-
TGTGCCAGCAGTGAAACGGACAGCTATGGCTACACCTTC
CASSETDSYGYTF
>TRBJ1-4|TRBV11-2|-
TGTGCCAGCAGCTTAGAAGGGGGTTATGCAACTAATGAAAAACTGTTTTTT
CASSLEGGYATNEKLFF
>TRBJ1-3|TRBV5-4|TRBD1
TGTGCCAGCAGTTCTCGGACAGGCATCTCTGGAAACACCATATATTTT
CASSSRTGISGNTIYF
>TRBJ2-1|TRBV11-3|TRBD2
TGTGCCAGCAGCTTATTCGGCGGGGGGGGGAATGAGCAGTTCTTC
CASSLFGGGGNEQFF
>TRBJ2-1|TRBV7-2|-
-
CASSLVGQGAKRFF
>TRBJ2-5|TRBV6-5|TRBD1
TGTGCCAGCAGGGGGACAGGGTGGGAGACCCAGTACTTC
CASRGTGWETQYF
>TRBJ2-7|TRBV6-1|-
TGTGCCAGCAGTGAGTTCACCTACTCCTACGAGCAGTACTTC
CASSEFTYSYEQYF
>TRBJ2-7|TRBV18|TRBD1
TGTGCCAGCTCACTAATGAGGACAGGGACGAGCTCCTACGAGCAGTACTTC
CASSLMRTGTSSYEQYF
>TRBJ2-5|TRBV4-2|TRBD2
TGTGCCAGCAGCCAAGAACCTAGCGGGGGGGCAGGGGAGACCCAGTACTTC
CASSQEPSGGAGETQYF
>TRBJ1-4|TRBV5-1|-
TGCGCCAGCAGCCGCGGGACCCTTAATGAAAAACTGTTTTTT
CASSRGTLNEKLFF
>TRBJ2-5|TRBV7-9|-
TGTGCCAGCAGCTTATCACTACTCCAAGAGACCCAGTACTTC
CASSLSLLQETQYF
>TRBJ2-7|TRBV9|-
TGTGCCAGCAGCGTAGTAGACAGCTCCTACGAGCAGTACTTC
CASSVVDSSYEQYF
>TRBJ2-4|TRBV5-1|-
TGCGCCAGCAGCTTGGACAGGGTAGCTGGAAACATTCAGTACTTC
CASSLDRVAGNIQYF
>TRBJ2-5|TRBV4-3|-
TGCGCCAGCAGCCAACGCAGGGCAGAGACCCAGTACTTC
CASSQRRAETQYF
>TRBJ2-6|TRBV5-1|TRBD1
TGCGCCAGCAGCTCGACAGGGACTGGGGCCAACGTCCTGACTTTC
CASSSTGTGANVLTF